The 15 T cell receptor beta chains reported below all come from one sample, sequenced in a study of vaccination effects on CD4 cells after COVID-19. TCRdb's copy holds only in-frame clones and misses some; the assay was immunoSEQ multiplex PCR. The table shows about 73,000 clones, with around 74% occurring only once. These receptors have no identified antigens. Before sequencing, viral peptide pools were used by the ViraFEST assay to expand antigen-specific CD4+ T cells. Upon completion of more than 9 days in culture, CD4+ T cells were isolated. Vaccinees lacked prior SARS-CoV-2 infection and tested negative for nucleocapsid antibodies. Sample: CD4+ T cells from PBMCs cultured with HCoV-NL63 spike peptides, taken before COVID-19 vaccination. The receptors derive from a human donor who received a COVID-19 vaccine.

The chain couples TRBV28 to TRBJ2-5; D is undetermined. Germline CDR1 reads MDHEN; CDR2 reads SYDVKM. This CDR3 has 13 residues. Trimming took 5 bases from V and 1 from J, leaving 8 bases between them. CDR3 nucleotides: TGTGCCAGCAGTGCACAGCCCCAAGAGACCCAGTACTTC. Its protein product is CASSAQPQETQYF.

This chain connects TRBV6-1 to TRBJ1-2; D unclear. Germline CDR1 reads MNHNS; CDR2 reads SASEGT. V gave up 3 bases and J gave up 4 bases, with 12 bases separating them. This CDR3 spans 14 amino acids. The CDR3 nucleotides are TGTGCCAGCAGTGATGAGGCTGCTGGCTATGGCTACACCTTC. Encoded protein: CASSDEAAGYGYTF.

The genes are TRBV3-1 (or the pseudogene TRBV3-2) and TRBJ1-2; D not resolved. The V and J ends lost 5 bases and 8 bases respectively, with 12 bases between them. Germline V gives CDR1 LGHDT, CDR2 YNNKEL (reference sequence). There are 12 residues in the CDR3. The CDR3: CASSNPPGGYTF. The CDR3 nucleotides read TGTGCCAGCAGCAATCCACCGGGAGGCTACACCTTC.

The rearrangement uses TRBV28 and TRBJ1-2; D unresolved. The V gene's germline CDR1 is MDHEN and CDR2 SYDVKM. The CDR3 extends over 11 amino acids. Trimming left V 5 bases short and J 4 bases short, with 5 bases between. CDR3 amino acids: CASSRGYGYTF. CDR3 DNA: TGTGCCAGCAGTCGGGGCTATGGCTACACCTTC.

This chain uses TRBV9 with TRBJ1-3; a weak D match, TRBD1 (5 bases). V gave up 5 bases and J gave up 0 bases, with 9 bases separating them. This CDR3 is built from 14 residues. The germline CDR1 and CDR2 sequences are SGDLS and YYNGEE. The DNA of the CDR3 is TGTGCCAGCAGGACGGGGCACTCTGGAAACACCATATATTTT. Its translation is CASRTGHSGNTIYF.

This chain uses TRBV6-5 with TRBJ2-5, with D perhaps given as TRBD1 or TRBD2 (5 bases each). Germline-derived CDR1 and CDR2 are MNHEY and SVGAGI. The CDR3 runs 16 residues. The V end lost 0 bases, the J end lost 5 bases, and 16 bases lay between the germline ends. The chain's CDR3 is CASSYSKRGDGETQYF. CDR3 sequence (DNA): TGTGCCAGCAGTTACTCGAAGAGGGGCGATGGGGAGACCCAGTACTTC.

The gene calls are TRBV21-1 and TRBJ1-2. TRBV21-1 is a recognized pseudogene. The CDR3 is made up of 16 amino acids. The CDR3 is CASSKLKGGRDYGYTF. The CDR3 DNA follows: TGTGCCAGCAGCAAGTTGAAGGGGGGCAGAGACTATGGCTACACCTTC.

The chain couples TRBV3-1 (or the pseudogene TRBV3-2) to TRBJ1-2; perhaps TRBD1 as D (5 bases). V lost 0 bases and J lost 3, with 20 bases in between. Per the germline V gene, CDR1 is LGHDT and CDR2 is YNNKEL (reference sequence). This CDR3 region has 18 residues. CDR3 DNA sequence: TGTGCCAGCAGCCAAGATCGTTCAAGCGGCAGGGTTGACTATGGCTACACCTTC. It codes for CASSQDRSSGRVDYGYTF.

The chain joins TRBV2 to TRBJ2-4; tentatively, D is TRBD2 (6 bases). The CDR3 is 16 amino acids. The germline V gene has CDR1 SNHLY and CDR2 FYNNEI. V dropped 4 bases and J dropped 1 base, with 14 bases sitting between them. CDR3 bases: TGTGCCAGCAGTGCTTCCGGGACTGAGGCCAAAAACATTCAGTACTTC. The encoded protein is CASSASGTEAKNIQYF.

The V gene is TRBV19, the J gene TRBJ1-2, with D hard to call. This CDR3 has 13 amino acids. Trimming pared 4 bases from V and 2 bases from J, leaving 8 bases between. CDR1 and CDR2 from the germline V gene are LNHDA and SQIVND (reference sequence). The CDR3 DNA reads TGTGCCAGTAGTACGGCAGAAAACTATGGCTACACCTTC. This encodes CASSTAENYGYTF. Variable domain in full (rest from reference TRBV19 and TRBJ1-2): DGGITQSPKYLFRKEGQNVTLSCEQNLNHDAMYWYRQDPGQGLRLIYYSQIVNDFQKGDIAEGYSVSREKKESFPLTVTSAQKNPTAFYLCASSTAENYGYTFGSGTRLTVV.

This clone was detected a few times. CDR3 sequence (DNA): TGTGCCAGTAGTATACAGGGCCTGAGGACAGATACGCAGTATTTT. Translating it yields CASSIQGLRTDTQYF. The chain uses TRBV19 and TRBJ2-3; a weak D match, TRBD1 (5 bases). V shed 2 bases and J shed 3 bases, with 12 bases lying between them. The germline V gene has CDR1 LNHDA and CDR2 SQIVND (reference sequence). CDR3 length equals 15 residues.

This clone has a handful of counts. J is TRBJ2-2 and V is TRBV18; 7 bases are a match to TRBD1. CDR1 and CDR2 (germline): KGHSH, LQKENI. The CDR3 sequence is 16 residues long. V trimming: 0 bases; J trimming: 3 bases; junction bases outside the gene matches: 4. The CDR3, as DNA: TGTGCCAGCTCACCACCTTCTCAGGGGGACACCGGGGAGCTGTTTTTT. The encoded protein is CASSPPSQGDTGELFF.

The rearrangement joins TRBV5-1 to TRBJ1-2, with D unclear. The V end lost 2 bases, the J end lost 2 bases, and 7 bases lay between the germline ends. Germline V lookup: CDR1 SGHRS, CDR2 YFSETQ. This CDR3 comprises 13 residues. This chain's CDR3 is CASSLGVNYGYTF. CDR3 sequence (DNA): TGCGCCAGCAGCTTAGGAGTGAACTATGGCTACACCTTC.

This clone has just one count. The chain recombines TRBV7-6 with TRBJ2-1; 9 positions agree with TRBD2. Germline CDR1 is SGHVS and CDR2 is FNYEAQ. CDR3 length equals 18 residues. The V gene end was trimmed by 2 bases and the J gene end by 3 bases; junction bases not matched to a gene: 11. The CDR3 sequence is CASSLLLRKRGVYNEQFF. CDR3 coding DNA: TGTGCCAGCAGCTTACTTCTACGGAAGCGGGGGGTCTACAATGAGCAGTTCTTC. Drawing the rest from reference TRBV7-6 and TRBJ2-1, the complete variable domain is GAGVSQSPRYKVTKRGQDVALRCDPISGHVSLYWYRQALGQGPEFLTYFNYEAQQDKSGLPNDRFSAERPEGSISTLTIQRTEQRDSAMYRCASSLLLRKRGVYNEQFFGPGTRLTVL.

The J gene is TRBJ1-2, the V gene TRBV28; D call uncertain. CDR1 MDHEN and CDR2 SYDVKM come from the germline V gene. The CDR3 has 12 residues. V lost 10 bases and J lost 1, with 10 bases in between. Here the CDR3 DNA reads TGTGCCATCCAAACCCTTAACTATGGCTACACCTTC. Residues: CAIQTLNYGYTF.